This T cell receptor beta chain was captured in a study of spatial heterogeneity in lung cancer. About the study: Detected beta-chain sequences consistently exceeded alpha-chain sequences. There were, on average, more than nine raw-read appearances for each unique TCR and UMI combination.

This CDR3 region has 13 residues. CDR1 is SQVTM, CDR2 ANQGSEA, per germline. The trim removed 4 bases at V and 7 bases at J, leaving 5 bases unmatched. Documented time point: sample taken at primary tumor resection. Tumor, nontumor lung or frozen PBMC supplied whole RNA that was sequenced unsorted. Many counts were recorded for this clonotype. MiXCR, applied by TCRdb to the 5' RACE reads, yields one record per CDR3 protein. The sample lists thousands of distinct CDR3 sequences, 3.5% to 5.5% occurring once. The J gene is TRBJ2-3, the V gene TRBV29-1; 10 bases are a match to TRBD1. The sequencing here drew on PBMCs, taken at surgery. The receptor was isolated from a male donor with early-stage non-small cell lung cancer. The CDR3 DNA reads TGCAGCGTTGTAAGACAGGGGGCAAATACGCAGTATTTT. This gives the protein CSVVRQGANTQYF.